This T cell receptor beta chain emerged from a study of blood T cells in healthy people across ages. Comments on this clonotype: Its antigen is unknown.

Overall study results and limits: Long-lived donors exceeded aged donors in naive CD4+ cells and diversity.

Healthy Russian Caucasian donors spanned ages about 6 to 95 years. It was around 10 milliliters of peripheral blood that were drawn from each donor. With each sample, at least 6 micrograms of total RNA were extracted. A sample-barcoded 5' primer and a J-beta primer mix were used in a second PCR of roughly 6 to 12 cycles. MiXCR, applied by TCRdb to the 5' RACE reads, yields one record per CDR3 protein. The sample carries hundreds of thousands of distinct CDR3 sequences, roughly three fifths recorded once. The sequence came from a man aged 40-49 years in good health. Sequencing input: blood.

The CDR3 DNA sequence: TGCAGCGTTGGACACTCCTACGAGCAGTACTTC. It is translated as CSVGHSYEQYF. V and J are TRBV29-1 and TRBJ2-7; D is undetermined. Germline V gene data show CDR1 as SQVTM and CDR2 as ANQGSEA. This CDR3 region has 11 residues. Trimming shortened V by 4 bases and J by 0 bases, and 4 bases separated the two germline ends.